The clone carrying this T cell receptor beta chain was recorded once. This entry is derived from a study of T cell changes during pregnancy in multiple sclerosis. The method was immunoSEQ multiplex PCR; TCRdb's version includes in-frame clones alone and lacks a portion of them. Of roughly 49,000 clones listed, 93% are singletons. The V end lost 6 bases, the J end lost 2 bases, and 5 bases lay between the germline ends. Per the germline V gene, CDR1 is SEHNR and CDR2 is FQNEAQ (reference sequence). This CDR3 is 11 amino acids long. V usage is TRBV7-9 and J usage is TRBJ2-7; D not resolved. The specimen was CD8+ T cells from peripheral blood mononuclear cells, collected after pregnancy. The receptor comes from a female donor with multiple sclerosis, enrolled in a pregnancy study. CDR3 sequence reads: CASSHTYEQYF. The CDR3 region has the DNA TGTGCCAGCAGTCACACCTACGAGCAGTACTTC.